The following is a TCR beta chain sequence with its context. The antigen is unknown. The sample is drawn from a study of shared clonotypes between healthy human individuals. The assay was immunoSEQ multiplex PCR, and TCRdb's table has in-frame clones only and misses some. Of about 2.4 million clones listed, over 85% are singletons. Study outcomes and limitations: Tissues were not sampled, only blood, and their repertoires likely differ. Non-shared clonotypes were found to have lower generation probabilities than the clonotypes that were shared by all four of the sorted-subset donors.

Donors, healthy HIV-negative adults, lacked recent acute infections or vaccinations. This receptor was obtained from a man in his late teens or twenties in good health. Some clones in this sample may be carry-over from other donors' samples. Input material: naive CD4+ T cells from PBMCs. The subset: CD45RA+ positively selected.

DNA for the CDR3: TGTGCCATCAGTCTTGTCGGGGACTACTTC. Protein sequence: CAISLVGDYF. The chain has TRBV10-3 and TRBJ2-7; D tentatively reads TRBD1 or TRBD2 (5 bases each). Between the trimmed V and J ends, which lost 5 bases and 13 bases, there was a span of 12 bases. Germline V gene data show CDR1 as ENHRY and CDR2 as SYGVKD. CDR3 length equals 10 residues.